This TCR beta chain was obtained from a study of early T cells in non-severe SARS-CoV-2 infection. Across the whole study: Bulk RNA from unsorted whole blood was sequenced; chains were unpaired.

The table lists this clonotype with a few counts. The antigen remains undetermined. Each cDNA molecule carried a unique molecular identifier. Each CDR3 protein is one row after TCRdb ran MiXCR on the 5' RACE reads. This sample has around 68,000 distinct CDR3 sequences, with around 12% found just once. Study-wide points: A preference for anti-spike CD8 responses marked VDJdb matching, which missed private and CD4 specificities.

Unmatched junction bases numbered 7, after V lost 10 bases and J lost 4 bases. CDR3 length: 13 amino acids. The germline V gene encodes CDR1 ENHRY and CDR2 SYGVKD. The source of this sequence is an adult who was a healthcare worker with PCR-confirmed SARS-CoV-2 infection or an uninfected control (not recorded which). The rearrangement links TRBV10-3 to TRBJ1-5; TRBD1 agrees at 7 bases. The sample here was whole blood, taken at baseline. The CDR3 DNA sequence: TGTGCCACCGGGGGGACAGAGAATCAGCCCCAGCATTTT. Protein product: CATGGTENQPQHF.